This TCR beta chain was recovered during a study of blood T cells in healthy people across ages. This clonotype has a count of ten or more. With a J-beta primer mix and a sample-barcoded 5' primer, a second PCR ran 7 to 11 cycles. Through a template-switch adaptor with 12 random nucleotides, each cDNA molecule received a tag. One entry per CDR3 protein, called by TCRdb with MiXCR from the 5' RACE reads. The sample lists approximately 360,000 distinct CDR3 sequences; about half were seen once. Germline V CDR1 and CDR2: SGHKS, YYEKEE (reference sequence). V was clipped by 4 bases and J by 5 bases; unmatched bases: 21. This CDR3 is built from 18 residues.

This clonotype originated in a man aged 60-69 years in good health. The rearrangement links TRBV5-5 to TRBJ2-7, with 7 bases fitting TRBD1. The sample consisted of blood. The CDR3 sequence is CASSSLFADRVVGNEQYF. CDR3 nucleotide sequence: TGTGCCAGCAGCAGCTTGTTCGCCGACAGGGTAGTTGGTAACGAGCAGTACTTC.